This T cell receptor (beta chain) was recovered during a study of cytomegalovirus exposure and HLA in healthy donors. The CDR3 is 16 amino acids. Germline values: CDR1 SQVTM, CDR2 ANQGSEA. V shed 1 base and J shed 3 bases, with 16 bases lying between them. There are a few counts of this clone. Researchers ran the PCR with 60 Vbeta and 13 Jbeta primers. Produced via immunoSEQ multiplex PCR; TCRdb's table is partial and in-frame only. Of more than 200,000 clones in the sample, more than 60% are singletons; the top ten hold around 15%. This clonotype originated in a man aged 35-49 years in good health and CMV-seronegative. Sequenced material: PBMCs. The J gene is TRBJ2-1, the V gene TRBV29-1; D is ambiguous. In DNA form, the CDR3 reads TGCAGCGTTGAAGGGAGTGAGGAGCCTTTCTACAATGAGCAGTTCTTC. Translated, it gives CSVEGSEEPFYNEQFF.